This record concerns one T cell receptor beta chain sequence. Its specificity is not known. This sample was included in a study of cytomegalovirus exposure and HLA in healthy donors. Study-level findings and limits: The classifier, whose performance was assessed in both the original and validation cohorts, reportedly diagnosed cytomegalovirus status with high specificity and sensitivity. For most TCR sequences rarity was the rule, although some public TCRs occurred in many donors.

The CDR3 runs to 14 residues. J gave up 6 bases and V 3 bases, and 6 bases lay outside the gene matches. Germline lookup yields CDR1 LNHDA and CDR2 SQIVND (reference sequence). With 60 Vbeta and 13 Jbeta primers, the PCR was carried out. Some clones are missing from TCRdb's copy, which holds only in-frame ones; the method was immunoSEQ multiplex PCR. This table has about 220,000 clones, around 80% appearing once. The J gene is TRBJ1-1, the V gene TRBV19, with 8 bases aligning to TRBD1. The sample taken for sequencing was PBMCs. This clonotype was sampled from a woman aged 35 to 49 in good health and CMV-seropositive. CDR3 nucleotide sequence: TGTGCCAGTAGTATTCCAGGGGGCCGCGCTGAAGCTTTCTTT. Translation gives CASSIPGGRAEAFF. The whole variable domain, filled in from reference TRBV19 and TRBJ1-1, reads DGGITQSPKYLFRKEGQNVTLSCEQNLNHDAMYWYRQDPGQGLRLIYYSQIVNDFQKGDIAEGYSVSREKKESFPLTVTSAQKNPTAFYLCASSIPGGRAEAFFGQGTRLTVV.